This TCR beta chain comes out of a study of identical twins. Study-wide points: A cross-sectional statistical analysis, not follow-up of the same donors, supported the conclusions.

A word on this clonotype: The antigen remains unidentified.

Template switching added a universal primer binding site, and final cDNA carried unique molecular identifiers. TCRdb passed the 5' RACE reads through MiXCR, listing each CDR3 protein once. Here the sample spans roughly 1,500,000 distinct CDR3 sequences, around 33% being singletons. From germline, CDR1 is LNHNV and CDR2 YYDKDF (reference sequence). Losses at the gene ends were 1 base for V and 3 bases for J; bases not matched to a gene: 2. The CDR3 contains 16 residues. This chain uses TRBV15 with TRBJ2-1, with TRBD1 matching over 11 bases. This receptor was identified in a newborn girl in good health. The sequencing sample was made of cord blood. Here the CDR3 reads CATSRAGQGVYNEQFF. The CDR3 coding sequence is TGTGCCACCAGCAGAGCGGGACAGGGGGTCTACAATGAGCAGTTCTTC.